Following are 26 T cell receptor beta chains from one sample sequenced in a study of blood T cell repertoires in COVID-19. Libraries were prepared by immunoSEQ multiplex PCR; TCRdb keeps only in-frame clonotypes and omits some of them. The profile shows about 38,000 clones, nearly 90% of them singletons. Sample: peripheral blood. These receptor sequences come from a man in his 70s with active COVID-19.

The chain links TRBV27 to TRBJ2-1; 13 bases match TRBD2. Germline V gene sequence: CDR1 MNHEY, CDR2 SMNVEV (reference sequence). This CDR3 comprises 15 residues. V dropped 4 bases and J dropped 8; count of bases not matched to a gene: 5. CDR3 DNA: TGTGCCAGCAGTTGGACTAGCGGGAGTTGGGATGAGCAGTTCTTC. Translating gives CASSWTSGSWDEQFF.

The rearrangement links TRBV7-3 to TRBJ1-1, with 7 bases fitting TRBD1. Germline values: CDR1 SGHTA, CDR2 FQGTGA. Trimming removed 5 bases from V and 7 bases from J; junction bases left unmatched: 4. The CDR3 sequence is 12 residues long. The CDR3: CASSNRQGEAFF. In DNA form, the CDR3 reads TGTGCCAGCAGCAACCGACAGGGTGAAGCTTTCTTT.

The rearrangement uses TRBV27 and TRBJ2-7; 7 nucleotides line up with TRBD1. The ends lost 5 bases at V and 6 bases at J; junction bases unmatched: 10. This CDR3 comprises 14 residues. CDR1 is MNHEY and CDR2 is SMNVEV in the germline V gene (reference sequence). CDR3: CASSTRQGFSEQYF. CDR3 DNA: TGTGCCAGCAGTACAAGACAGGGTTTCTCCGAGCAGTACTTC.

This chain connects TRBV4-3 to TRBJ2-1; 8 bases match TRBD2. The trim removed 0 bases at V and 1 base at J, leaving 5 bases unmatched. CDR1 is LGHNA, CDR2 YSLEER, per germline. There are 17 residues in the CDR3. The CDR3 loop reads CASSQDWIAGSYNEQFF. Written as DNA, the CDR3 is TGCGCCAGCAGCCAAGATTGGATAGCGGGATCCTACAATGAGCAGTTCTTC.

V and J are TRBV6-5 and TRBJ1-5, with 7 bases matching TRBD1. CDR3 length equals 15 residues. Germline V gene data show CDR1 as MNHEY and CDR2 as SVGAGI. Germline trimming cut 5 bases from V and 2 bases from J; bases unmatched to any gene: 6. CDR3 coding DNA: TGTGCCAGCAGTCCGACAGGGCGCCGCAATCAGCCCCAGCATTTT. Translation: CASSPTGRRNQPQHF.

The chain has TRBV4-1 and TRBJ1-4, with a possible D match to TRBD1 (5 bases). The CDR3 runs 16 residues. V was pared by 1 base and J by 10 bases, with 19 bases between. Germline assignment: CDR1 MGHRA and CDR2 YSYEKL. The CDR3 loop is CASSQGTVFVRGKLFF. CDR3 DNA: TGCGCCAGCAGCCAAGGGACCGTCTTTGTAAGGGGAAAACTGTTTTTT.

The chain employs TRBV5-4 and TRBJ1-6; no firm D call. The CDR3 has 17 amino acids. Deletions cut 0 bases from V and 0 bases from J, with 10 bases between. CDR1 and CDR2 (germline): SGHNT, YYREEE (reference sequence). CDR3 in amino acids: CASSLDLRSSYNSPLHF. In DNA, the CDR3 is TGTGCCAGCAGCTTGGATCTGAGGAGCTCCTATAATTCACCCCTCCACTTT.

This chain links TRBV2 with TRBJ2-1, with D possibly TRBD1 on 6 matching bases. Trimming removed 7 bases from V and 3 bases from J, with 10 bases in between. Germline CDR1 SNHLY, CDR2 FYNNEI. The CDR3 consists of 13 residues. The DNA for the CDR3 is TGTGCCAGCACCCACAGGGTCTACAATGAGCAGTTCTTC. Protein sequence: CASTHRVYNEQFF.

This clone was counted a single time. The chain recombines TRBV4-2 with TRBJ2-5; 8 bases are shared with TRBD2. This CDR3 contains 16 residues. The ends lost 1 base at V and 1 base at J; junction bases unmatched: 5. The germline V gene has CDR1 LGHNA and CDR2 YNFKEQ. CDR3 sequence: CASSQGSGALQETQYF. The CDR3 DNA sequence: TGTGCCAGCAGCCAAGGTAGCGGGGCCCTCCAAGAGACCCAGTACTTC.

This clone was seen a single time. The chain has TRBV28 and TRBJ2-1, with D maybe TRBD1 (6 bases). V was clipped by 7 bases and J by 2 bases, with 9 bases between them. The CDR3 loop spans 13 amino acids. CDR1 and CDR2 (germline): MDHEN, SYDVKM. The CDR3 region is CASIQGTYNEQFF. The CDR3, as DNA: TGTGCCAGCATACAGGGAACCTACAATGAGCAGTTCTTC.

CDR3: CASSPQGGDQPQHF. CDR3 DNA sequence: TGTGCCAGCTCACCCCAAGGGGGGGATCAGCCCCAGCATTTT. The V and J genes are TRBV18 and TRBJ1-5; D might be TRBD1 (6 bases). The V gene's germline CDR1 is KGHSH and CDR2 LQKENI. Deletions cut 3 bases from V and 5 bases from J, with 11 bases between. The CDR3 is made up of 14 amino acids.

The J gene is TRBJ2-7, the V gene TRBV9; 10 positions match TRBD1. The CDR3 has 15 residues. Germline V gene data show CDR1 as SGDLS and CDR2 as YYNGEE. V gave up 3 bases and J gave up 3 bases; unmatched junction bases: 6. CDR3 in amino acids: CASSEAGTGVYEQYF. As DNA, the CDR3 is TGTGCCAGCAGCGAGGCCGGGACAGGGGTCTACGAGCAGTACTTC.

This chain uses TRBV2 with TRBJ1-5, with TRBD1 identical over 9 bases. CDR1 SNHLY and CDR2 FYNNEI come from the germline V gene. J lost 3 bases, V lost 5 bases, and 5 bases had no gene match. This CDR3 is 15 amino acids long. The CDR3 coding sequence is TGTGCCAGCAGTCGACAGGGGGGGACCAATCAGCCCCAGCATTTT. Its protein is CASSRQGGTNQPQHF.

This clone was picked up one time. This chain links TRBV7-2 with TRBJ2-1; 7 nucleotides agree with TRBD2. CDR1 SGHTA and CDR2 FQGNSA come from the germline V gene. V was clipped by 3 bases and J by 0 bases; unmatched bases: 8. CDR3 length: 17 residues. In nucleotides, the CDR3 is TGTGCCAGCAGCTTGGCTAGCGGTTGGAGCTCCTACAATGAGCAGTTCTTC. Translating it yields CASSLASGWSSYNEQFF.

This clone has just one count. This chain's CDR3 is CASSLGGISSYEQYF. CDR3 nucleotides: TGTGCCAGCAGCTTGGGCGGGATTAGCTCCTACGAGCAGTACTTC. The chain links TRBV5-5 to TRBJ2-7, with D possibly TRBD2 on 6 matching bases. CDR3 length: 15 residues. Germline CDR1 and CDR2: SGHKS and YYEKEE (reference sequence). Trimming cost V 0 bases and J 0 bases, with 10 bases left between them.

This rearrangement joins TRBV18 to TRBJ1-2; a weak D match, TRBD1 (6 bases). Germline assignment: CDR1 KGHSH and CDR2 LQKENI. Trimming took off 1 base at V and 2 bases at J, with 17 bases between the two ends. The CDR3 is 17 amino acids. CDR3 sequence (DNA): TGTGCCAGCTCACCACAAGGGACACCGGCGTCAAACTATGGCTACACCTTC. This sequence encodes CASSPQGTPASNYGYTF.

CDR3 sequence (DNA): TGTGCCAGCAGCCTCCGTGGGACAGGGTCCTACGAGCAGTACTTC. Protein product: CASSLRGTGSYEQYF. J is TRBJ2-7 and V is TRBV6-2 or TRBV6-3, with 9 bases lining up with TRBD1. The CDR3 consists of 15 residues. J was trimmed by 1 base and V by 6 bases; bases with no gene match: 7. Germline CDR1 and CDR2: MNHEY and SVGEGT.

Only one count was recorded for this clone. This chain connects TRBV9 to TRBJ2-1, with D possibly TRBD2 on 6 matching bases. Germline V gives CDR1 SGDLS, CDR2 YYNGEE. Trimming took off 1 base at V and 0 bases at J, with 11 bases between the two ends. This CDR3 has 16 amino acids. This chain's CDR3 is CASSVHGGASYNEQFF. The CDR3 nucleotides are TGTGCCAGCAGCGTACATGGCGGGGCCTCCTACAATGAGCAGTTCTTC.

The chain employs TRBV11-2 and TRBJ2-4; 9 bases align to TRBD2. The germline CDR1 and CDR2 sequences are SGHAT and FQNNGV. The CDR3 covers 18 residues. Unmatched junction bases numbered 8, after V lost 1 base and J lost 1 base. DNA of the CDR3: TGTGCCAGCAGCTTAGGGGGGGTAGCGGGAGTGGCCAAAAACATTCAGTACTTC. Translation gives CASSLGGVAGVAKNIQYF.

In this sample, this clone turned up once. J is TRBJ2-5 and V is TRBV28; 12 nucleotides line up with TRBD2. The J segment lost 2 bases and the V segment lost 2 bases, leaving 6 bases of the junction unmatched. Germline V gives CDR1 MDHEN, CDR2 SYDVKM. The CDR3 is 17 amino acids. The DNA of the CDR3 is TGTGCCAGCAGTTTAAGCCCTAGCGGGGGGGCTCAAGAGACCCAGTACTTC. Its translation is CASSLSPSGGAQETQYF.

The V call is TRBV27, the J call TRBJ2-5, with D unclear. Germline CDR1 is MNHEY and CDR2 is SMNVEV (reference sequence). The CDR3 has 13 residues. The germline V and J ends were trimmed by 0 bases and 9 bases, with 11 bases remaining between them. The CDR3 here is CASSLSRLGPQYF. The CDR3 region has the DNA TGTGCCAGCAGTTTATCGAGGCTGGGTCCCCAGTACTTC.

J is TRBJ2-7 and V is TRBV6-6; D call uncertain. CDR1 is MNHNY and CDR2 is SVGAGI in the germline V gene (reference sequence). The V end lost 6 bases, the J end lost 6 bases, and 9 bases lay between the germline ends. The CDR3 length is 11 residues. This CDR3 reads CASSLAREQYF. CDR3 nucleotide sequence: TGTGCCAGCAGCCTTGCGCGCGAGCAGTACTTC.

This clone was found once. This chain connects TRBV5-1 to TRBJ1-3, with 11 bases aligning to TRBD1. V shed 4 bases, J shed 3 bases, and the junction held 6 bases outside the gene matches. The CDR3 is made up of 16 amino acids. Germline V lookup: CDR1 SGHRS, CDR2 YFSETQ. The CDR3 coding sequence is TGCGCCAGCAGCGCCGGACAGGGGGCCTTTGGAAACACCATATATTTT. Its protein product is CASSAGQGAFGNTIYF.

The V call is TRBV4-2, the J call TRBJ2-1, with TRBD1 identical over 9 bases. The CDR3 has 15 residues. CDR1 and CDR2 from the germline V gene are LGHNA and YNFKEQ. After removal of 2 bases from V and 4 bases from J, the junction contained 3 bases not matched to a gene. CDR3 nucleotides: TGTGCCAGCAGCCAACCGGGACAGGGTTACAATGAGCAGTTCTTC. This gives the protein CASSQPGQGYNEQFF.

The chain combines TRBV6-5 with TRBJ2-7; possible D gene TRBD1, 6 bases. The V end lost 6 bases, the J end lost 3 bases, and 12 bases lay between the germline ends. CDR3 size: 13 residues. Germline CDR1 is MNHEY and CDR2 is SVGAGI. The DNA of the CDR3 is TGTGCCAGCAGGGGGACCAGGGGCTACGAGCAGTACTTC. This sequence encodes CASRGTRGYEQYF.

This clone occurred a few times. The identical CDR3 is also encoded by other nucleotide sequences in the sample. The chain has TRBV18 and TRBJ2-3; 7 positions agree with TRBD1. V shed 0 bases and J 1 base; nucleotides not matched to a gene: 4. The CDR3 totals 16 residues. Germline CDR1 KGHSH, CDR2 LQKENI. The CDR3 DNA reads as TGTGCCAGCTCACCACCAGGGGGCGGCCGCACAGATACGCAGTATTTT. Translating it yields CASSPPGGGRTDTQYF.